This record concerns one T cell receptor beta chain sequence. This entry comes from a study of OX40 agonist ivuxolimab in advanced cancers. TCRdb's table, derived via immunoSEQ multiplex PCR, lists solely in-frame clones and lacks some. The table records some 70,000 clones, 86% of them present only once. Trimming removed 2 bases from V and 0 bases from J; junction bases left unmatched: 3. Germline V gene sequence: CDR1 SGHNT, CDR2 YYREEE (reference sequence). The CDR3 is made up of 16 amino acids. This receptor was taken from an adult with an advanced solid tumor such as melanoma, head and neck, liver or kidney cancer. The sample was CD4+ or CD8+ T cells sorted from blood, taken in a trial of the OX40 agonist ivuxolimab. The gene calls are TRBV5-4 and TRBJ2-2; 8 positions match TRBD1. Here the CDR3 reads CASSFRTGTNTGELFF. The CDR3 bases are TGTGCCAGCAGCTTCCGGACAGGGACGAACACCGGGGAGCTGTTTTTT.